A single sample is the source of the 26 T cell receptor beta chains below, sequenced in a study of beta chain bispecific antibodies for T cell cancers. Study observations and caveats: Most targeted TRBV signal came from the leukemia cell line cells, not normal T cells.

These TCRs are of unknown antigen specificity. Blood mononuclear cells were expanded for roughly 3 days using either OKT3 anti-CD3 antibody or CD3/CD28 beads. Each CDR3 protein gets one entry after TCRdb re-called the 5' RACE reads with MiXCR. Among 8,000 to 9,000 distinct CDR3 sequences listed, 2% to 2.5% were seen once. The sequencing used T cells from a healthy donor cultured with Jurkat leukemia cells, collected from a culture containing an anti-CD19 bispecific antibody. These receptors originate from a human donor in good health. Some clones in this sample may be carry-over from other donors' samples.

This clonotype was seen ten or more times. V gene TRBV11-2 combines with J gene TRBJ2-5; 7 bases are a match to TRBD1. Germline loops: CDR1 SGHAT, CDR2 FQNNGV. V lost 0 bases and J lost 5; bases outside the gene matches: 6. The CDR3 runs to 15 residues. CDR3 in DNA: TGTGCCAGCAGCTTAGAACAGGGGATGGCCGAGACCCAGTACTTC. Residues: CASSLEQGMAETQYF.

Many counts were recorded for this clonotype. This chain links TRBV6-5 with TRBJ2-1; no clear D gene. The V and J ends lost 2 bases and 10 bases respectively, with 12 bases between them. The CDR3 is 13 residues long. Germline V lookup: CDR1 MNHEY, CDR2 SVGAGI. The CDR3 sequence is CASSYANVGEQFF. CDR3 bases: TGTGCCAGCAGTTACGCGAACGTCGGGGAGCAGTTCTTC.

This clonotype was detected ten times or more. V is TRBV10-3 and J is TRBJ2-7; 7 positions agree with TRBD2. CDR1 is ENHRY and CDR2 is SYGVKD in the germline V gene. The trim removed 5 bases at V and 2 bases at J, leaving 3 bases unmatched. This CDR3 spans 13 amino acids. The CDR3 nucleotides read TGTGCCATCAGTACGGCGGGGGCCTACGAGCAGTACTTC. It is translated as CAISTAGAYEQYF.

This clonotype has a count of ten or more. This sequence joins TRBV5-1 and TRBJ2-1; a weak D match, TRBD2 (5 bases). V was cut by 5 bases and J by 7 bases, with 7 bases left in between. Germline V gene data show CDR1 as SGHRS and CDR2 as YFSETQ. The CDR3 contains 11 residues. The CDR3 DNA follows: TGCGCCAGCAGTGAGGGAAATGAGCAGTTCTTC. This translates into CASSEGNEQFF. Full variable domain (missing parts from reference TRBV5-1 and TRBJ2-1): KAGVTQTPRYLIKTRGQQVTLSCSPISGHRSVSWYQQTPGQGLQFLFEYFSETQRNKGNFPGRFSGRQFSNSRSEMNVSTLELGDSALYLCASSEGNEQFFGPGTRLTVL.

This clonotype was seen many times. V usage is TRBV19 and J usage is TRBJ2-1; D is perhaps TRBD2 (5 bases). CDR1 and CDR2 (germline): LNHDA, SQIVND (reference sequence). Trimming took off 1 base at V and 7 bases at J, with 20 bases between the two ends. The CDR3 covers 17 residues. CDR3 coding DNA: TGTGCCAGTAGTATAGCGTTAGGAGGTTCCCGCTTTAATGAGCAGTTCTTC. Encoded protein: CASSIALGGSRFNEQFF.

In its sample, this clonotype is medium-sized (0.01 to 0.1%). The chain combines TRBV5-1 with TRBJ2-7; no firm D call. In germline, CDR1 is SGHRS, CDR2 YFSETQ. The CDR3 has 13 amino acids. V was shortened by 3 bases and J by 2 bases, with 9 bases between the two germline ends. CDR3 sequence: CASSSLSPYEQYF. CDR3 DNA sequence: TGCGCCAGCAGCTCCTTGAGCCCCTACGAGCAGTACTTC.

There are many counts of this clonotype. This chain connects TRBV29-1 to TRBJ2-5; 10 nucleotides match TRBD2. The CDR3 covers 14 residues. Germline CDR1 SQVTM, CDR2 ANQGSEA. With V trimmed by 6 bases and J by 3 bases, 7 bases remained unmatched. The CDR3 bases are TGCAGCGTACGGGGAGCGGGGGGGAAAGAGACCCAGTACTTC. Its translation: CSVRGAGGKETQYF.

This clonotype was picked up many times. This chain links TRBV20-1 with TRBJ2-7; D is unresolved. This CDR3 spans 16 amino acids. Germline CDR1 and CDR2: DFQATT and SNEGSKA (reference sequence). V gave up 5 bases and J gave up 2 bases, with 22 bases separating them. CDR3 DNA: TGCAGTGCTCACGAGAGTGTGGCAGGCGGAACCTACGAGCAGTACTTC. It encodes CSAHESVAGGTYEQYF.

This clonotype was picked up many times. The chain has TRBV6-2 or TRBV6-3 and TRBJ2-1; 11 nucleotides agree with TRBD2. This CDR3 spans 15 amino acids. Unmatched junction bases numbered 5, after V lost 6 bases and J lost 4 bases. Looked up from germline, CDR1 is MNHEY and CDR2 is SVGEGT. CDR3 in amino acids: CASRPLAGGYNEQFF. CDR3 sequence (DNA): TGTGCCAGCAGGCCCCTAGCGGGGGGTTACAATGAGCAGTTCTTC.

This clonotype was recorded at least ten times. V usage is TRBV11-2 and J usage is TRBJ1-1; D uncertain. Per the germline V gene, CDR1 is SGHAT and CDR2 is FQNNGV. V was shortened by 5 bases and J by 1 base, with 8 bases between the two germline ends. The CDR3 extends over 13 amino acids. The CDR3 DNA follows: TGTGCCAGCAGCCATGGCCAGAACACTGAAGCTTTCTTT. Translating gives CASSHGQNTEAFF.

This clonotype was detected ten times or more. The chain joins TRBV12-3 or TRBV12-4 to TRBJ2-5, with 11 positions matching TRBD2. The J segment lost 5 bases and the V segment lost 6 bases, leaving 8 bases of the junction unmatched. The CDR3 sequence is 15 residues long. The CDR3 loop reads CASSASGGPGETQYF. CDR3 nucleotide sequence: TGTGCCAGCAGCGCTAGCGGGGGGCCAGGGGAGACCCAGTACTTC.

This clonotype was observed many times. V usage is TRBV3-1 and J usage is TRBJ2-1, with TRBD2 identical over 8 bases. The CDR3 is 19 amino acids. V shed 0 bases and J 0 bases; nucleotides not matched to a gene: 10. Germline loops: CDR1 LGHDT, CDR2 YNNKEL (reference sequence). As DNA, the CDR3 is TGTGCCAGCAGCCAAGATTCGACTAGCGTCCACAGCTCCTACAATGAGCAGTTCTTC. It specifies CASSQDSTSVHSSYNEQFF.

This clonotype was detected ten times or more. This chain connects TRBV20-1 to TRBJ2-1, with D unclear. The CDR3 is 13 residues long. Germline V lookup: CDR1 DFQATT, CDR2 SNEGSKA (reference sequence). V was pared by 3 bases and J by 0 bases, with 6 bases between. CDR3 coding DNA: TGCAGTGCTAGCGAGAGCTCCTACAATGAGCAGTTCTTC. Its protein product is CSASESSYNEQFF.

Ten or more counts support this clonotype. The V gene is TRBV9, the J gene TRBJ1-1, with a tentative D call TRBD1 (5 bases). Germline lookup yields CDR1 SGDLS and CDR2 YYNGEE. The CDR3 extends over 13 amino acids. Trimming removed 4 bases at V and 2 bases at J, with 9 bases between. As DNA, the CDR3 is TGTGCCAGCAGCTTTGACAGTAACACTGAAGCTTTCTTT. This gives the protein CASSFDSNTEAFF.

This clonotype was picked up many times. The gene calls are TRBV20-1 and TRBJ2-1; 7 bases are shared with TRBD2. The trim removed 0 bases at V and 6 bases at J, leaving 17 bases unmatched. The CDR3 consists of 18 residues. Germline V gene sequence: CDR1 DFQATT, CDR2 SNEGSKA (reference sequence). The CDR3 sequence is CSARDPESLGLLPNEQFF. The CDR3 coding sequence is TGCAGTGCTAGAGACCCCGAAAGTTTGGGACTACTTCCCAATGAGCAGTTCTTC.

Many counts were recorded for this clonotype. The rearrangement uses TRBV27 and TRBJ2-1; 12 bases align to TRBD2. This CDR3 comprises 14 residues. J was trimmed by 6 bases and V by 5 bases; bases with no gene match: 2. The germline CDR1 and CDR2 sequences are MNHEY and SMNVEV (reference sequence). This CDR3 is CASSLAGGGNEQFF. The CDR3 coding sequence is TGTGCCAGCAGTCTAGCGGGGGGGGGCAATGAGCAGTTCTTC.

This clonotype was counted ten times or more. The chain joins TRBV6-2 or TRBV6-3 to TRBJ1-2, with a weak D call TRBD1 (6 bases). Per the germline V gene, CDR1 is MNHEY and CDR2 is SVGEGT. V was trimmed by 7 bases and J by 4 bases, leaving 13 bases between them. There are 13 residues in the CDR3. CDR3 sequence: CASTPRGVYGYTF. CDR3 DNA sequence: TGTGCCAGCACCCCAAGGGGGGTCTATGGCTACACCTTC.

This clonotype was picked up many times. J is TRBJ2-1 and V is TRBV29-1; D is unresolved. The germline V and J ends were trimmed by 4 bases and 2 bases, with 9 bases remaining between them. The CDR3 consists of 13 residues. Germline CDR1 is SQVTM and CDR2 is ANQGSEA. The CDR3 bases are TGCAGCGTTGTCGAGGCAACCTACAATGAGCAGTTCTTC. Its protein is CSVVEATYNEQFF.

Ten or more counts support this clonotype. The chain uses TRBV18 and TRBJ1-1; D ambiguous. The length of the CDR3 is 15 residues. Germline V gene lookup returns CDR1 KGHSH and CDR2 LQKENI. V was trimmed by 0 bases and J by 1 base, leaving 9 bases between them. For the CDR3, the DNA is TGTGCCAGCTCACCACCGGGCAGGTGGAACACTGAAGCTTTCTTT. Translating it yields CASSPPGRWNTEAFF.

This clonotype was seen repeatedly, ten times or more. J is TRBJ1-5 and V is TRBV28, with a tentative D call TRBD1 (5 bases). The CDR3 spans 17 residues. From germline, CDR1 is MDHEN and CDR2 SYDVKM. Trimming cost V 1 base and J 1 base, with 14 bases left between them. The CDR3 spells CASSLYLDRISNQPQHF. The CDR3 coding sequence is TGTGCCAGCAGTTTATATTTAGACAGAATAAGCAATCAGCCCCAGCATTTT.

In this sample, this clonotype turned up many times. V is TRBV5-1 and J is TRBJ2-7; D perhaps matches TRBD2 (6 bases). V was shortened by 0 bases and J by 2 bases, with 12 bases between the two germline ends. Germline V lookup: CDR1 SGHRS, CDR2 YFSETQ. The CDR3 spans 15 residues. CDR3 protein: CASSLGGGTTYEQYF. Here the CDR3 DNA reads TGCGCCAGCAGCTTGGGGGGAGGCACAACCTACGAGCAGTACTTC.

The gene calls are TRBV19 and TRBJ2-2; D remains ambiguous. This CDR3 is built from 14 residues. V was cut by 5 bases and J by 1 base, with 8 bases left in between. CDR1 is LNHDA and CDR2 is SQIVND in the germline V gene (reference sequence). In DNA, the CDR3 is TGTGCCAGTAGTGACGCCGGGAACACCGGGGAGCTGTTTTTT. This codes for CASSDAGNTGELFF.

This clonotype was picked up many times. The chain combines TRBV27 with TRBJ1-1; a weak D match, TRBD1 (5 bases). V shed 0 bases and J shed 1 base, with 9 bases lying between them. This CDR3 comprises 15 residues. The germline CDR1 and CDR2 sequences are MNHEY and SMNVEV (reference sequence). The CDR3 DNA follows: TGTGCCAGCAGTTTATCATCCGGGGGGAACACTGAAGCTTTCTTT. Translating it yields CASSLSSGGNTEAFF.

This clonotype was seen only a few times. The chain joins TRBV27 to TRBJ2-3, with 12 bases that match TRBD2. The trim removed 5 bases at V and 10 bases at J, leaving 13 bases unmatched. CDR1 and CDR2 (germline): MNHEY, SMNVEV (reference sequence). The CDR3 has 16 amino acids. CDR3 sequence: CASSATSGGTLGAQYF. CDR3 nucleotide sequence: TGTGCCAGCAGTGCGACTAGCGGGGGAACCCTGGGGGCGCAGTATTTT.

This clonotype has a handful of counts. The chain has TRBV27 and TRBJ2-7; D is unclear. The germline V gene has CDR1 MNHEY and CDR2 SMNVEV (reference sequence). The CDR3 extends over 14 amino acids. V was pared by 3 bases and J by 3 bases, with 12 bases between. CDR3 in amino acids: CASSFSTVSYEQYF. The CDR3 coding sequence is TGTGCCAGCAGTTTCTCGACCGTGAGCTACGAGCAGTACTTC.

The table lists this clonotype with many counts. The gene calls are TRBV6-5 and TRBJ2-2; 7 bases are shared with TRBD1. CDR3 size: 16 residues. With 2 bases clipped from V and 0 bases from J, the junction kept 3 bases outside the gene matches. From germline, CDR1 is MNHEY and CDR2 SVGAGI. CDR3 nucleotides: TGTGCCAGCAGTTACGGACAGGTACCGAACACCGGGGAGCTGTTTTTT. Translation gives CASSYGQVPNTGELFF.